This T cell receptor beta chain appears in the sequencing data of a study of blood T cell repertoires in COVID-19. TCRdb keeps only in-frame clones here, not all; method: immunoSEQ multiplex PCR. The sample consists of roughly 86,000 clones, about 82% of them appearing once. Germline CDR1 is MNHEY and CDR2 is SVGEGT. The junction had 18 bases not matched to a gene; V was cut back by 5 bases and J by 5 bases. CDR3 length: 18 residues. The TCR originated in a man aged 45-60 years with acute or convalescent COVID-19. The specimen was peripheral blood. The chain combines TRBV6-2 or TRBV6-3 with TRBJ2-1; 7 nucleotides match TRBD1. The chain's CDR3 is CASSHTGVATGFDNEQFF. The CDR3 DNA reads as TGTGCCAGCAGTCACACAGGTGTAGCGACAGGGTTCGACAATGAGCAGTTCTTC.